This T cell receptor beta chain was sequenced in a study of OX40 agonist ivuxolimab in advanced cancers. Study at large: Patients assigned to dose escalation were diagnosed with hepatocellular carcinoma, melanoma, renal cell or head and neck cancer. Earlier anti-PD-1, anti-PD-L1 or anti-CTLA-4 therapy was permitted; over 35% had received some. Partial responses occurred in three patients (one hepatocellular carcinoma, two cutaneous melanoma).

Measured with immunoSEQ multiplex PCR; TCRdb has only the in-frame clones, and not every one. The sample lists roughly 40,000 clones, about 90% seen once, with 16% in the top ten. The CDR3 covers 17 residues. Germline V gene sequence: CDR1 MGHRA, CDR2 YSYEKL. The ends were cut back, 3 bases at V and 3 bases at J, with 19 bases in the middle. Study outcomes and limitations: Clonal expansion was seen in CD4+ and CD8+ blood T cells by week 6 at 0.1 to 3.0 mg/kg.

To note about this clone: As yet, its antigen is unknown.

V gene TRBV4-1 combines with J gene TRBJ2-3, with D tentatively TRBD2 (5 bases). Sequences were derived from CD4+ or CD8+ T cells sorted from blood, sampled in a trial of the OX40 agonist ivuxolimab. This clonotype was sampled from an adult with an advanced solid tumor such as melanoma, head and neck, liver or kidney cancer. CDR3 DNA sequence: TGCGCCAGCAGCCAGCCCCGAACGAGGGTTCGGACAGATACGCAGTATTTT. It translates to CASSQPRTRVRTDTQYF.